This T cell receptor beta chain was observed in a study of Graves' ophthalmopathy and Graves' hyperthyroidism. Donors with ophthalmopathy: moderate-to-severe activity, CAS ≥3, NOSPECS ≥4, duration under 3 months. For repertoire sequencing, the TCR beta CDR3 regions were amplified from RNA transcripts. Scientists carried out first-round RT-PCR using HTBI primers and then a second-round multiplex PCR. TCRdb re-analysed the multiplex PCR reads in MiXCR, keeping a single row per CDR3 protein. Of 260,000 or so distinct CDR3 sequences in the sample, around 42% were seen once. The CDR3 extends over 16 amino acids. V lost 0 bases and J lost 13, with 19 bases in between. Germline CDR1 reads LNHNV; CDR2 reads YYDKDF (reference sequence).

The chain recombines TRBV15 with TRBJ1-6, with unresolved D. Sequencing was carried out using peripheral blood. This receptor was taken from an adult man with Graves' ophthalmopathy. In nucleotides, the CDR3 is TGTGCCACCAGCAGAGATAAGGGAGAAGGCAATCAGCCCCTCCACTTT. Amino acid sequence: CATSRDKGEGNQPLHF.